The 26 T cell receptor beta chains listed next were all sequenced from one sample in a study of blood T cells in healthy people across ages. Next came a second PCR, run for about 6 to 12 cycles, which used a sample-barcoded 5' primer along with a J-beta primer mix. TCRdb processed the 5' RACE reads anew with MiXCR; each CDR3 protein has one entry. Among approximately 1,700,000 distinct CDR3 sequences listed, more than 35% were seen once. Material: blood. These TCRs come from a human donor in good health.

The chain carries TRBV6-5 and TRBJ2-7; TRBD1 might be the D (6 bases). CDR1 is MNHEY, CDR2 SVGAGI, per germline. V lost 5 bases, J lost 0 bases, and 20 bases lay in between. The CDR3 has 17 residues. The CDR3 loop reads CASSRHTGMTSSYEQYF. The DNA of the CDR3 is TGTGCCAGCAGTCGCCACACAGGGATGACGAGCTCCTACGAGCAGTACTTC.

Many counts were recorded for this clonotype. This rearrangement joins TRBV13 to TRBJ2-3, with D possibly being TRBD1 (5 bases). V was shortened by 4 bases and J by 1 base, with 6 bases between the two germline ends. CDR3 size: 13 residues. Germline loops: CDR1 PRHDT, CDR2 FYEKMQ (reference sequence). The CDR3 sequence: CASSWGRTDTQYF. CDR3 in DNA: TGTGCCAGCAGCTGGGGCCGCACAGATACGCAGTATTTT.

This clonotype appeared once. The chain links TRBV4-1 to TRBJ2-3; no reliable D call. V lost 1 base and J lost 3, with 8 bases in between. Germline CDR1 reads MGHRA; CDR2 reads YSYEKL. The CDR3 length is 14 residues. This chain's CDR3 is CASSQGYETDTQYF. The CDR3 region has the DNA TGCGCCAGCAGCCAAGGGTACGAAACAGATACGCAGTATTTT.

There are a few counts of this clonotype. The chain combines TRBV20-1 with TRBJ2-1; 7 bases match TRBD1. Per the germline V gene, CDR1 is DFQATT and CDR2 is SNEGSKA (reference sequence). Trimming took 3 bases from V and 7 from J; bases not matched to a gene: 18. There are 17 residues in the CDR3. The CDR3 bases are TGCAGTGCTAGTGGCCCAATGCCCGACAGGGTGGGAAATGAGCAGTTCTTC. Residues: CSASGPMPDRVGNEQFF.

The V call is TRBV20-1, the J call TRBJ1-2, with TRBD1 matching over 7 bases. Germline-derived CDR1 and CDR2 are DFQATT and SNEGSKA (reference sequence). The trim removed 2 bases at V and 8 bases at J, leaving 11 bases unmatched. CDR3 size: 14 residues. The CDR3 nucleotides are TGCAGTGCTAGACCACCAGGACAGGAGGGGGGCTACACCTTC. Translated: CSARPPGQEGGYTF.

This clonotype was picked up a small number of times. The rearrangement uses TRBV20-1 and TRBJ2-5; D may be TRBD1 (5 bases). The V gene's germline CDR1 is DFQATT and CDR2 SNEGSKA (reference sequence). The CDR3 consists of 15 residues. The V gene lost 6 bases and the J gene lost 5 bases, with 22 bases spanning the gap. The CDR3 coding sequence is TGCAGTGCCAAACGACCCAGGGAATTCGAGGAGACCCAGTACTTC. Its translation is CSAKRPREFEETQYF.

This chain connects TRBV7-2 to TRBJ2-7, with TRBD1 matching 7 bases. The DNA matches TRBJ2-5 better at its end, which makes the J call doubtful. CDR1 and CDR2 from the germline V gene are SGHTA and FQGNSA. The CDR3 totals 15 residues. The CDR3: CASSGGQPSQETQYF. CDR3 sequence (DNA): TGTGCCAGCAGCGGGGGACAGCCCTCCCAAGAGACCCAGTACTTC.

The chain uses TRBV29-1 and TRBJ2-2; 11 bases match TRBD2. Germline loops: CDR1 SQVTM, CDR2 ANQGSEA. The V and J ends lost 3 bases and 0 bases, in that order; junction bases with no gene match: 3. The CDR3 is made up of 16 amino acids. The CDR3 DNA reads TGCAGCGTTGACGGGACTAGCGGAGCGAACACCGGGGAGCTGTTTTTT. The encoded protein is CSVDGTSGANTGELFF.

The chain uses TRBV11-2 and TRBJ2-5; possibly TRBD1 for D (6 bases). Germline CDR1 reads SGHAT; CDR2 reads FQNNGV. The V end lost 2 bases, the J end lost 11 bases, and 18 bases lay between the germline ends. CDR3 length: 14 amino acids. The CDR3, as DNA: TGTGCCAGCAGCTTAAGTTTTGGGGGCAACAAGCAGTACTTC. Its translation: CASSLSFGGNKQYF.

The gene calls are TRBV20-1 and TRBJ2-3; D is possibly TRBD2 (7 bases). This CDR3 has 12 amino acids. Germline V gene data show CDR1 as DFQATT and CDR2 as SNEGSKA (reference sequence). The ends were cut back, 0 bases at V and 15 bases at J, with 16 bases in the middle. CDR3 coding DNA: TGCAGTGCTAGAGATCTTGTGGGGGGGCACTATTTT. It encodes CSARDLVGGHYF.

The rearrangement joins TRBV2 to TRBJ2-7; D is possibly TRBD1 (6 bases). The CDR3 is made up of 13 amino acids. Trimming removed 10 bases from V and 2 bases from J, with 15 bases in between. Germline lookup yields CDR1 SNHLY and CDR2 FYNNEI. The CDR3 DNA reads TGTGCCACCGCCGGACAGTTCGCCTACGAGCAGTACTTC. It specifies CATAGQFAYEQYF. Looking up the rest from reference TRBV2 and TRBJ2-7 gives the full variable domain: EPEVTQTPSHQVTQMGQEVILRCVPISNHLYFYWYRQILGQKVEFLVSFYNNEISEKSEIFDDQFSVERPDGSNFTLKIRSTKLEDSAMYFCATAGQFAYEQYFGPGTRLTVT.

V usage is TRBV20-1 and J usage is TRBJ2-5; either TRBD1 or TRBD2 may supply D (5 bases each). This CDR3 contains 13 residues. Germline-derived CDR1 and CDR2 are DFQATT and SNEGSKA (reference sequence). V was cut by 4 bases and J by 4 bases, with 13 bases left in between. The chain's CDR3 is CSATKTEGETQYF. CDR3 sequence (DNA): TGCAGTGCTACCAAGACAGAGGGAGAGACCCAGTACTTC.

CDR3 bases: TGTGCCAGCAGCCAGGACTCCCAGAGAGATACGCAGTATTTT. This sequence encodes CASSQDSQRDTQYF. The genes are TRBV7-4 and TRBJ2-3; weak D call: TRBD2 (5 bases). The germline gives CDR1 SGHVT, CDR2 SQSDAQ. This CDR3 is built from 14 residues. Trimming cost V 5 bases and J 5 bases, with 14 bases left between them. Filled out from reference TRBV7-4 and TRBJ2-3, the complete variable domain reads GAGVSQSPRYKVAKRGRDVALRCDSISGHVTLYWYRQTLGQGSEVLTYSQSDAQRDKSGRPSGRFSAERPERSVSTLKIQRTEQGDSAVYLCASSQDSQRDTQYFGPGTRLTVL.

This clonotype appeared a few times. V is TRBV4-1 and J is TRBJ2-1; D perhaps matches TRBD2 (5 bases). The ends were cut back, 5 bases at V and 0 bases at J, with 14 bases in the middle. The CDR3 totals 16 residues. CDR1 and CDR2 (germline): MGHRA, YSYEKL. The CDR3 sequence: CASSIEGRNSYNEQFF. The DNA of the CDR3 is TGCGCCAGCAGCATCGAGGGCAGGAACTCCTACAATGAGCAGTTCTTC.

This chain joins TRBV2 and TRBJ2-5, with D possibly matching TRBD1 (6 bases). This CDR3 has 13 amino acids. Trimming cost V 8 bases and J 2 bases, with 12 bases left between them. CDR1 and CDR2 (germline): SNHLY, FYNNEI. CDR3 DNA sequence: TGTGCCAGCGGATCGGGACATCAAGAGACCCAGTACTTC. It is translated as CASGSGHQETQYF.

The genes are TRBV6-1 and TRBJ2-7; D is uncertain. CDR3 length equals 12 residues. Trimming took off 7 bases at V and 2 bases at J, with 9 bases between the two ends. CDR1 is MNHNS and CDR2 is SASEGT in the germline V gene. The CDR3 DNA is TGTGCCAGCACTCGAGGTACCTACGAGCAGTACTTC. As protein: CASTRGTYEQYF.

This clonotype was seen only a few times. This rearrangement joins TRBV6-5 to TRBJ2-7, with 9 bases matching TRBD2. The ends lost 9 bases at V and 3 bases at J; junction bases unmatched: 9. The germline V gene encodes CDR1 MNHEY and CDR2 SVGAGI. The CDR3 has 14 residues. CDR3 amino acids: CASRPTSGIYEQYF. CDR3 DNA sequence: TGTGCCAGTCGACCGACTAGCGGAATCTACGAGCAGTACTTC.

The chain uses TRBV20-1 and TRBJ1-5; no firm D call. This CDR3 is built from 14 residues. Looked up from germline, CDR1 is DFQATT and CDR2 is SNEGSKA (reference sequence). Trimming removed 5 bases at V and 2 bases at J, with 13 bases between. In nucleotides, the CDR3 is TGCAGTGCTGCCCGGGGTTGGGGCAATCAGCCCCAGCATTTT. Protein: CSAARGWGNQPQHF.

The J gene is TRBJ1-2, the V gene TRBV12-3 or TRBV12-4, with D perhaps matching TRBD1 (6 bases). The germline V and J ends were trimmed by 4 bases and 5 bases, with 14 bases remaining between them. CDR3 length: 14 residues. The CDR3 nucleotides are TGTGCCAGCAGTTCCCTGAGGGGGGCATATGGCTACACCTTC. Encoded protein: CASSSLRGAYGYTF.

The rearrangement joins TRBV15 to TRBJ2-5; D is tentatively TRBD1 or TRBD2 (5 bases each). The J call may be incorrect, as the DNA end agrees better with TRBJ2-7. CDR1 is LNHNV, CDR2 YYDKDF, per germline (reference sequence). The CDR3 totals 14 residues. CDR3 in DNA: TGTGCCACCAGCAGAGGGGACCAATTCTACGAGCAGTACTTC. Translation: CATSRGDQFYEQYF.

This clonotype was observed a handful of times. The rearrangement joins TRBV24-1 to TRBJ2-7, with D unresolved. The germline CDR1 and CDR2 sequences are KGHDR and SFDVKD. Trimming cost V 5 bases and J 5 bases, with 12 bases left between them. The CDR3 length is 13 residues. CDR3 bases: TGTGCCACCAGTGGGTTCGGCCTAGACGAGCAGTACTTC. This codes for CATSGFGLDEQYF.

The genes are TRBV5-5 and TRBJ1-1; D remains ambiguous. The V gene's germline CDR1 is SGHKS and CDR2 YYEKEE (reference sequence). Trimming removed 2 bases at V and 1 base at J, with 9 bases between. CDR3 length: 14 residues. CDR3 bases: TGTGCCAGCAGCTTTGGGTATGCGAACACTGAAGCTTTCTTT. This encodes CASSFGYANTEAFF.

The V gene is TRBV7-8, the J gene TRBJ2-3; D might be TRBD1 or TRBD2, each matching 6 bases. Germline loops: CDR1 SGHVS, CDR2 FQNEAQ. This CDR3 contains 17 residues. The V end lost 5 bases, the J end lost 1 base, and 19 bases lay between the germline ends. CDR3 residues: CASSPPGGGERTDTQYF. CDR3 bases: TGTGCCAGCAGCCCGCCTGGGGGCGGGGAGCGCACAGATACGCAGTATTTT.

This clonotype was detected many times. The genes are TRBV29-1 and TRBJ2-7; D unresolved. CDR1 is SQVTM, CDR2 ANQGSEA, per germline. The CDR3 consists of 12 residues. Trimming took 1 base from V and 3 from J, leaving 7 bases between them. The CDR3 sequence is CSVEVHDYEQYF. DNA for the CDR3: TGCAGCGTTGAAGTTCACGACTACGAGCAGTACTTC.

This clonotype is a singleton in its sample. A single base separates this from a much larger clone, so it may be a read error. The rearrangement uses TRBV4-3 and TRBJ2-7; D may be TRBD1 (6 bases). Trimming pared 8 bases from V and 1 base from J, leaving 18 bases between. CDR3 length equals 15 residues. The germline V gene has CDR1 LGHNA and CDR2 YSLEER. CDR3 DNA sequence: TGCGCCAGCGGCCGTGGGATGACAGGTTCCTACGAGCAGTACTTC. It codes for CASGRGMTGSYEQYF.

Comment on this clonotype: A junction end diverges from the germline sequence, so it may reflect a read error. Written as DNA, the CDR3 is TGTGCCAGTACTAGCGGGGGTAACCCTCCCTACGAGCGGTACTTC. Its translation: CASTSGGNPPYERYF. The chain uses TRBV25-1 and TRBJ2-7; TRBD2 agrees at 11 bases. The length of the CDR3 is 15 residues. Germline CDR1 MGHDK, CDR2 SYGVNS.